Listed below are T cell receptor beta chains from one sample, sequenced in a study of blood T cell repertoires in COVID-19. The method was immunoSEQ multiplex PCR; TCRdb's version includes in-frame clones alone and lacks a portion of them. This repertoire shows some 210,000 clones, approximately 80% found once; its top ten account for 4.3%. The sample consisted of PBMCs or T cells enriched from blood (not recorded which). The receptors here all came from a man in his thirties or forties with acute COVID-19. Each CDR3 is given with its conserved first and last residue. A D gene is named only where the DNA matches it firmly. Only part of the rows carry a size: once, few, many, or a class if the clone is expanded.

>.|.|11|TRBJ1-2|TRBV12-3/TRBV12-4
TGTGCCAGCAGTTTAGGAGGGGGCTACACCTTC
CASSLGGGYTF
>.|.|16|TRBJ2-7|TRBV28
TGTGCCAGCAGTTGGCCTATATCGGGGAGCTCCTACGAGCAGTACTTC
CASSWPISGSSYEQYF
>.|.|15|TRBJ1-6|TRBV6-1
TGTGCCAGCAGTGAGTCAGGGTATGGGAATTCACCCCTCCACTTT
CASSESGYGNSPLHF
>once|.|15|TRBJ1-2|TRBV27
TGTGCCAGCAGTTTATCGCCCGGGACATACTATGGCTACACCTTC
CASSLSPGTYYGYTF
>.|.|14|TRBJ2-1|TRBV9
TGTGCCAGCAGCGTGTTGCAGGGTAACAATGAGCAGTTCTTC
CASSVLQGNNEQFF
>.|TRBD1|12|TRBJ2-2|TRBV19
TGTGCCAGTAGCAGGGGGCTCGGGGAGCTGTTTTTT
CASSRGLGELFF
>.|.|14|TRBJ2-5|TRBV10-2
TGCGCCAGCAGTGAGTCGGGCCCGGGGGAGACCCAGTACTTC
CASSESGPGETQYF
>.|.|17|TRBJ2-2|TRBV25-1
TGTGCCAGCAGTGCGCTCGAGGGTACCCCCCGCACCGGGGAGCTGTTTTTT
CASSALEGTPRTGELFF
>.|TRBD2|17|TRBJ2-5|TRBV3-1/TRBV3-2
TGTGCCAGCAGCCAAGATCCGGCTAGCGGGGTAGGCGAGACCCAGTACTTC
CASSQDPASGVGETQYF
>few|.|12|TRBJ2-5|TRBV6-5
TGTGCCAGCAGCGCGGTTTCGGGAACCCAGTACTTC
CASSAVSGTQYF
>.|.|14|TRBJ1-2|TRBV5-6
TGTGCCAGCAGCTCCGCTGGAGGGGTCTATGGCTACACCTTC
CASSSAGGVYGYTF
>.|.|14|TRBJ2-3|TRBV18
TGTGCCAGCTCACCGCTGGGGCGCACAGATACGCAGTATTTT
CASSPLGRTDTQYF
>.|TRBD1|14|TRBJ1-5|TRBV24-1
TGTGCCACCGGGACAGATTTTAGCAATCAGCCCCAGCATTTT
CATGTDFSNQPQHF
>.|.|13|TRBJ1-2|TRBV7-9
TGTGCCAGCAGCTTAACAACCCTCTATGGCTACACCTTC
CASSLTTLYGYTF
>.|.|17|TRBJ2-3|TRBV3-1/TRBV3-2
TGTGCCAGCAGCCAAGTACCTATGGGGGCCCCCACAGATACGCAGTATTTT
CASSQVPMGAPTDTQYF
>.|.|13|TRBJ1-4|TRBV10-3
TGTGCCATCAGTGCCGAAGCCTGGGAAAAACTGTTTTTT
CAISAEAWEKLFF
>.|TRBD2|14|TRBJ2-5|TRBV25-1
TGTGCCAGTCAGCTAGCGGGGCTTCAAGAGACCCAGTACTTC
CASQLAGLQETQYF
>.|TRBD1|18|TRBJ1-1|TRBV10-2
TGCGCCAGCAGTGAGGGAATCTTCCCGGGACAGGGGCACACTGAAGCTTTCTTT
CASSEGIFPGQGHTEAFF
>.|TRBD1|15|TRBJ1-2|TRBV9
TGTGCCAGCAGCGACAGACAGGGGCCACACTATGGCTACACCTTC
CASSDRQGPHYGYTF
>.|TRBD2|16|TRBJ2-3|TRBV28
TGTGCCAGCAGTTTAGGAGGCGGGGGGGACACAGATACGCAGTATTTT
CASSLGGGGDTDTQYF
>few|.|12|TRBJ1-2|TRBV10-3
TGTGCCATCAGTGAAGGGGGAAATGGCTACACCTTC
CAISEGGNGYTF
>few|TRBD1|18|TRBJ1-1|TRBV6-6
TGTGCCAGCAGTCCGGGTAGAGGGGGCAGGGCGCCGAACACTGAAGCTTTCTTT
CASSPGRGGRAPNTEAFF
>once|TRBD1|14|TRBJ2-7|TRBV5-1
TGCGCCAGCAGCGAGTCAGGACAGGGCTACGAGCAGTACTTC
CASSESGQGYEQYF
>.|.|15|TRBJ2-2|TRBV19
TGTGCCAGTAGTATAGCGGGGTCTTTCACCGGGGAGCTGTTTTTT
CASSIAGSFTGELFF
>.|TRBD1|14|TRBJ1-4|TRBV5-1
TGCGCCAGCAGCGCGGGACAGGGCACTGAAAAACTGTTTTTT
CASSAGQGTEKLFF
>.|TRBD1|14|TRBJ2-7|TRBV10-3
TGTGCCATCAGTGTGGACAGGGGCGCCTACGAGCAGTACTTC
CAISVDRGAYEQYF
>.|.|15|TRBJ1-2|TRBV18
TGTGCCAGCTCACCACCGGGAGGCATCACCTATGGCTACACCTTC
CASSPPGGITYGYTF
>.|.|14|TRBJ1-2|TRBV27
TGTGCCAGCAGTTTTCGTGGGGGCGGGGGTGGCTACACCTTC
CASSFRGGGGGYTF
>.|.|12|TRBJ1-1|TRBV6-5
TGTGCCAGCAGCCAAGAGGCAATGAGAGCTTTCTTT
CASSQEAMRAFF
>.|TRBD1|16|TRBJ2-5|TRBV7-7
TGTGCCAGCAGCCAAAAGGGACAGGGGTTGGGAGAGACCCAGTACTTC
CASSQKGQGLGETQYF
>.|.|15|TRBJ2-5|TRBV7-3
TGTGCCAGCAGCTTAACCGGGACTGACCAAGAGACCCAGTACTTC
CASSLTGTDQETQYF
>.|TRBD2|18|TRBJ2-3|TRBV18
TGTGCCAGCTCACCGACTTTACTAGCGACGGTTTTCACAGATACGCAGTATTTT
CASSPTLLATVFTDTQYF
>.|.|16|TRBJ2-5|TRBV28
TGTGCCAGCAGACCCCCGGCAGGCTGGCCGGGGGAGACCCAGTACTTC
CASRPPAGWPGETQYF
>.|TRBD1|14|TRBJ1-1|TRBV14
TGTGCCAGCAGCCAGGTTACAGGGGGAACTGAAGCTTTCTTT
CASSQVTGGTEAFF
>few|TRBD2|19|TRBJ2-7|TRBV4-1
TGCGCCAGCAGCCAAGATACTAGCGGGGGGCCTAGGAGCTCCTACGAGCAGTACTTC
CASSQDTSGGPRSSYEQYF
>.|.|15|TRBJ2-6|TRBV27
TGTGCCAGCAGTTTAGGCAGGACTGGGGCCAACGTCCTGACTTTC
CASSLGRTGANVLTF
>.|TRBD1|15|TRBJ2-5|TRBV3-1/TRBV3-2
TGTGCCAGCAGCCATTGGACAGGGCTCCAAGAGACCCAGTACTTC
CASSHWTGLQETQYF
>.|TRBD2|15|TRBJ2-3|TRBV19
TGTGCCAGTACCCTGACGGGGGGGACCACAGATACGCAGTATTTT
CASTLTGGTTDTQYF
>.|.|12|TRBJ2-7|TRBV6-5
TGTGCCAGCAGTTCCCCAGGATACGAGCAGTACTTC
CASSSPGYEQYF
>.|.|14|TRBJ1-3|TRBV9
TGTGCCAGCAGCGTAGCGTCCGGGGGGAACACCATATATTTT
CASSVASGGNTIYF
>.|.|15|TRBJ1-1|TRBV5-4
TGTGCCAGCAGCTTGGACAGGGCAAAGAACACTGAAGCTTTCTTT
CASSLDRAKNTEAFF
>.|TRBD1|14|TRBJ2-4|TRBV6-6
TGTGCCAGCAGTCAGACAGGGGGAGCGGGCATTCAGTACTTC
CASSQTGGAGIQYF
>.|TRBD1|14|TRBJ2-1|TRBV29-1
TGCAGCGCCAGAGGGGGCAGCTCCTACAATGAGCAGTTCTTC
CSARGGSSYNEQFF
>.|TRBD2|16|TRBJ2-7|TRBV10-3
TGTGCCATCAGTGACTCGACTAGCGGGGGGGCCCTCGAGCAGTACTTC
CAISDSTSGGALEQYF
>.|.|14|TRBJ1-5|TRBV19
TGTGCCAGTAGGGAGGGAGTTAGGAATCAGCCCCAGCATTTT
CASREGVRNQPQHF
>.|TRBD1|14|TRBJ1-3|TRBV9
TGTGCCAGCAGCGCAGGGGGGCCTGGAAACACCATATATTTT
CASSAGGPGNTIYF
>.|TRBD1|17|TRBJ2-7|TRBV28
TGTGCCAGCAGTGGTGGGAACCGGGACAGGTTTTCCTACGAGCAGTACTTC
CASSGGNRDRFSYEQYF
>once|.|15|TRBJ1-4|TRBV6-1
TGTGCCAGCAGTTTACAGGGACTAGCTAATGAAAAACTGTTTTTT
CASSLQGLANEKLFF
>few|.|14|TRBJ2-3|TRBV4-2
TGTGCCAGCAGCCAAGATAGGGGAACAGATACGCAGTATTTT
CASSQDRGTDTQYF
>.|TRBD2|12|TRBJ2-5|TRBV30
TGTGGCTGGGGGTCGGGGGGAGAGACCCAGTACTTC
CGWGSGGETQYF
>once|.|14|TRBJ1-2|TRBV14
TGTGCCAGCAGCCAAGTCCAGGGGCCCTATGGCTACACCTTC
CASSQVQGPYGYTF
>once|.|16|TRBJ1-4|TRBV6-1
TGTGCCAGCAGTGAAGTCCCCCCAGCAACTAATGAAAAACTGTTTTTT
CASSEVPPATNEKLFF